These T cell receptor beta chains were read from a single sample in a study of beta chain features in type 1 diabetes. Assay used: immunoSEQ multiplex PCR; TCRdb lists only in-frame clones, some missing. The sample has 810,000 or so clones; 15% to 20% are singletons. The sample was naive CD4+ T cells from blood. These receptors all come from a young woman in good health. The CDR3 runs from the conserved cysteine through the conserved F or W. The order of the fields is V gene, D gene, CDR3 protein. A D gene is named only where the DNA matches it firmly.

>TRBV7-9|TRBD2
CASRGALAGLETQYF
>TRBV18|TRBD2
CASSWREEGEQFF
>TRBV7-9|.
CASSQEGYTGELFF
>TRBV7-9|.
CASSPAGLGTEAFF
>TRBV5-1|TRBD2
CASSLAPGGGLVTDTQYF
>TRBV27|.
CASSLTGRIGKLFF
>TRBV19|TRBD2
CASSSRTSGPRNEQFF
>TRBV2|TRBD2
CASDLRGRAPSSYNEQFF
>TRBV27|.
CASSLWGSRPTDTQYF
>TRBV27|TRBD2
CASSLVPGLGRSTDTQYF
>TRBV20-1|.
CSANRLNTIYF
>TRBV11-3|.
CASSTGPVGELFF
>TRBV5-5|TRBD2
CASSLPGRGGDTQYF
>TRBV15|.
CATSISQGGYEQYF
>TRBV25-1|TRBD2
CASSDRAGAPDTQYF
>TRBV2|.
CASRLEQGWDNEQFF
>TRBV28|TRBD1
CASRRQGVANYGYTF
>TRBV5-4|TRBD2
CASSLTSGTVGEQFF
>TRBV20-1|.
CSGVWGTEAFF
>TRBV2|.
CASRVAGSYEQYF
>TRBV11-2|TRBD2
CASSRRELGNEQFF
>TRBV14|.
CASSQAWGEETQYF
>TRBV11-2|.
CASSLVQATAQFF
>TRBV28|.
CASSSSAAANTEAFF